This section outlines one T cell receptor beta chain sequence together with its context. A multiplex PCR was run with 60 Vbeta primers and 13 Jbeta primers. The authors' processing: Later reanalysis found 75 million to 100 million unique TCR beta chains, around 10 million of them shared. Data came from immunoSEQ multiplex PCR; TCRdb stores just in-frame clones and leaves some out. For V, J and clone size, that table is used; D and trimming come from the DNA. This sample has roughly 300,000 clones, with about nine tenths found just once. This sample stems from a study of cytomegalovirus exposure and HLA in healthy donors. The wider study: Ancestry clustering placed around four fifths of several hundred genotyped donors in the Caucasian-associated cluster.

Germline CDR1 is MGHRA and CDR2 is YSYEKL. V lost 1 base and J lost 3, with 19 bases in between. The length of the CDR3 is 18 residues. This TCR was recovered from a man aged 40-50 years in good health and CMV-seropositive. The source material was PBMCs. The chain couples TRBV4-1 to TRBJ2-4, with a weak D call TRBD2 (6 bases). CDR3 residues: CASSQGRIAGLNKNIQYF. In nucleotides, the CDR3 is TGCGCCAGCAGCCAAGGGAGGATAGCCGGACTAAACAAAAACATTCAGTACTTC.